This T cell receptor beta chain was profiled in a study of cytomegalovirus exposure and HLA in healthy donors. Study-level points and caveats: Using a false discovery rate of 0.05, a later analysis showed that 15,000 to 20,000 TCR beta sequences were associated with HLA alleles.

Primers included in the PCR were 60 Vbeta and 13 Jbeta primers. Produced via immunoSEQ multiplex PCR; TCRdb's table is partial and in-frame only. The profile shows approximately 170,000 clones, around 78% of them singletons. The trim removed 0 bases at V and 2 bases at J, leaving 8 bases unmatched. Germline V CDR1 and CDR2: LGHNA, YSLEER. This CDR3 spans 17 amino acids. In the case of this clone: The antigen remains unidentified.

V gene TRBV4-3 combines with J gene TRBJ2-3; 7 bases line up with TRBD1. This clonotype originated in a female donor in good health and CMV-seronegative. The sequenced sample consisted of PBMCs. The CDR3 loop is CASSQDRDSLDTDTQYF. CDR3 sequence (DNA): TGCGCCAGCAGCCAAGATCGGGACAGCCTTGACACAGATACGCAGTATTTT.